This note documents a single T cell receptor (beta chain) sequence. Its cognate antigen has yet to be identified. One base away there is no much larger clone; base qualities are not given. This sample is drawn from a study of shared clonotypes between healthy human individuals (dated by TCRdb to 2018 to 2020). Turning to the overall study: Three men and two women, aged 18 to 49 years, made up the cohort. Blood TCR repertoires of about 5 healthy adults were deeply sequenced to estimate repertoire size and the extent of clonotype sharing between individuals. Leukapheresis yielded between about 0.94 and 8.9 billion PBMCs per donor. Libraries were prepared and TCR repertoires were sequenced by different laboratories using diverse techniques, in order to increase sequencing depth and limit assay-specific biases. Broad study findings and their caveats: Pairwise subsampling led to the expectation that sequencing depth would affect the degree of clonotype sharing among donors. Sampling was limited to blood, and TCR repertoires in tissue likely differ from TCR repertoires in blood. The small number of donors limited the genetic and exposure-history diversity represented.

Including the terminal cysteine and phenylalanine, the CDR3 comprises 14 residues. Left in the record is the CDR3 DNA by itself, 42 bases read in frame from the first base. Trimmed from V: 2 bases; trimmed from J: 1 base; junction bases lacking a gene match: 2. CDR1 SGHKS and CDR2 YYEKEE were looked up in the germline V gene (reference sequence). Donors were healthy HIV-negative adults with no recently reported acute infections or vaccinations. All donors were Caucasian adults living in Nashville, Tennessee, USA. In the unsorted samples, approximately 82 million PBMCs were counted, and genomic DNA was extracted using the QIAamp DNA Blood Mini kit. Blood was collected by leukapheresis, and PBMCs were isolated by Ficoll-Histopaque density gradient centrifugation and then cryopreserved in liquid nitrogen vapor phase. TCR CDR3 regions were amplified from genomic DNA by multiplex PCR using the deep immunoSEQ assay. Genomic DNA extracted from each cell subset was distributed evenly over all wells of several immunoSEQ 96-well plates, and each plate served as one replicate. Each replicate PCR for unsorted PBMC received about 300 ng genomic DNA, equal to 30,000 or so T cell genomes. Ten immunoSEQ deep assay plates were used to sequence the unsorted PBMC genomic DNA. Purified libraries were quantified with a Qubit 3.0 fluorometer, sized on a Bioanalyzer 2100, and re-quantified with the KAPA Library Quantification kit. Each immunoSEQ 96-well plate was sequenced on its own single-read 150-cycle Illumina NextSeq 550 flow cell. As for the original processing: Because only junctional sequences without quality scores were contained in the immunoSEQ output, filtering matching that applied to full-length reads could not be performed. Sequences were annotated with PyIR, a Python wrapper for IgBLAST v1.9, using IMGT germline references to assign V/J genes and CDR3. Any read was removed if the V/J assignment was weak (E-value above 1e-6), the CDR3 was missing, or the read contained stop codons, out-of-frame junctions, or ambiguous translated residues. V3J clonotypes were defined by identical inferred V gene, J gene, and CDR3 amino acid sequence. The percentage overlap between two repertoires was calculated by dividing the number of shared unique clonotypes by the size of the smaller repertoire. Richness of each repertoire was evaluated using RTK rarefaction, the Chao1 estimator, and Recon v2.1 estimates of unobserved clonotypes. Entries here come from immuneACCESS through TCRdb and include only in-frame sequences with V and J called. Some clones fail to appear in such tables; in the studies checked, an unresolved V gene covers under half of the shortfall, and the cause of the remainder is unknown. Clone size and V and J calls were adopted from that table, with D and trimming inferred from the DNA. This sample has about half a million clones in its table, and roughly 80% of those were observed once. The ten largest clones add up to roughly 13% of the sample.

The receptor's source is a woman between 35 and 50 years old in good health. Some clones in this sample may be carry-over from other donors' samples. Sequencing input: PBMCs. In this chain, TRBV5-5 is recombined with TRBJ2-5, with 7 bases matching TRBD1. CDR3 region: CASSFRDSQETQYF. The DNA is TGTGCCAGCAGCTTCCGGGACAGCCAAGAGACCCAGTACTTC.